The rows below give T cell receptor beta chains drawn from one sample of a study of CD8 T cells in ankylosing spondylitis. TCRdb re-called the 5' RACE reads with MiXCR, one entry per CDR3 protein. The sample records 700,000 to 1,000,000 distinct CDR3 sequences, around 11% being singletons. The material sequenced was blood, either unsorted or a sorted T cell fraction (not recorded which). These receptors came from a male donor with ankylosing spondylitis. Both conserved end residues are part of each CDR3. The D gene is left open where the match is weak. The size entry is marked missing in some rows and otherwise reads once, few, many or a size class.

v_call	j_call	d_call	clone_size	cdr3_aa	cdr3_nt
TRBV28	TRBJ1-4	TRBD1	few	CASRDRGTTNEKLFF	TGTGCCAGTAGGGACAGGGGCACTACTAATGAAAAACTGTTTTTT
TRBV29-1	TRBJ2-7	-	many	CSVEDLRGSYEQYF	TGCAGCGTTGAAGATCTTAGGGGTTCCTACGAGCAGTACTTC
TRBV7-8	TRBJ2-7	-	-	CASSYPGDTYEQYF	TGTGCCAGCAGCTACCCCGGGGACACCTACGAGCAGTACTTC
TRBV20-1	TRBJ2-3	-	few	CSARLRGTDTQYF	TGCAGTGCTAGGTTGCGGGGCACAGATACGCAGTATTTT
TRBV5-1	TRBJ2-3	-	-	CASSFGDVTDTQYF	TGCGCCAGCAGCTTTGGTGATGTCACAGATACGCAGTATTTT
TRBV27	TRBJ1-2	TRBD1	few	CASRTGGLTISYGYTF	TGTGCCAGCCGAACAGGGGGCTTGACTATTTCCTATGGCTACACCTTC
TRBV15	TRBJ2-7	-	few	CATSREELLEQYF	TGTGCCACCAGCAGAGAAGAACTCCTCGAGCAGTACTTC
TRBV2	TRBJ1-5	-	few	CAAGQGPRGSQHF	TGTGCCGCAGGCCAGGGTCCCCGGGGTTCCCAGCATTTT
TRBV25-1	TRBJ1-2	-	-	CASSEPGGDYGYTF	TGTGCCAGCAGTGAGCCCGGAGGGGACTATGGCTACACCTTC
TRBV20-1	TRBJ2-5	TRBD1	-	CSARVAGGRGETQYF	TGCAGTGCTAGAGTGGCAGGGGGAAGGGGAGAGACCCAGTACTTC
TRBV18	TRBJ2-7	-	few	CASSIGPSYEQYF	TGTGCCAGCTCGATAGGACCAAGCTACGAGCAGTACTTC
TRBV19	TRBJ2-5	TRBD1	few	CATRDRAFQETQYF	TGTGCCACCAGGGACAGGGCCTTCCAAGAGACCCAGTACTTC
TRBV5-5	TRBJ2-1	-	many	CASTLQASISYNEQFF	TGTGCCAGCACCCTGCAGGCCAGTATCTCCTACAATGAGCAGTTCTTC
TRBV29-1	TRBJ1-5	TRBD1	few	CSAVQGVGGQPQHF	TGCAGCGCCGTTCAGGGGGTTGGCGGTCAGCCCCAGCATTTT
TRBV30	TRBJ2-5	-	-	CAWKAEQPGRETQYF	TGTGCCTGGAAGGCTGAGCAACCGGGTCGGGAGACCCAGTACTTC
TRBV20-1	TRBJ1-6	-	few	CSARDGRTYNSPLHF	TGCAGTGCTAGAGACGGACGGACTTATAATTCACCCCTCCACTTT
TRBV20-1	TRBJ2-7	-	-	CSARDGGTTLYEQYF	TGCAGTGCTAGAGATGGGGGAACCACCTTATACGAGCAGTACTTC
TRBV9	TRBJ2-5	TRBD1	few	CASSVAPIDRGQETQYF	TGTGCCAGCAGCGTAGCGCCCATCGACAGGGGGCAGGAGACCCAGTACTTC
TRBV20-1	TRBJ2-1	-	-	CSASLGPRERLGQFF	TGCAGTGCTAGTCTCGGGCCCCGCGAAAGGTTAGGGCAGTTCTTC
TRBV6-5	TRBJ1-2	TRBD1	many	CASSYATGAGGYTF	TGTGCCAGCAGTTACGCCACAGGGGCCGGCGGCTACACCTTC
TRBV4-3	TRBJ2-7	-	-	CASSQALGGGDLDYEQYF	TGCGCCAGCAGCCAAGCTTTAGGGGGTGGGGACCTAGACTACGAGCAGTACTTC
TRBV7-2	TRBJ2-3	-	few	CASSSFSDTQYF	TGTGCCAGCAGCTCATTTTCAGATACGCAGTATTTT
TRBV9	TRBJ2-3	TRBD1	few	CASYQGGAADTQYF	TGTGCCAGCTACCAAGGGGGCGCGGCCGATACGCAGTATTTT
TRBV29-1	TRBJ1-2	-	few	CSVGLQGGYTF	TGCAGCGTGGGGCTACAGGGTGGCTACACCTTC
TRBV28	TRBJ2-1	-	-	CASSFFRSLPSYNEQFF	TGTGCCAGCAGTTTCTTCCGATCCCTTCCCTCCTACAATGAGCAGTTCTTC
TRBV20-1	TRBJ2-1	-	many	CSARALGRDEQFF	TGCAGTGCTAGAGCCCTTGGGCGCGATGAGCAGTTCTTC
TRBV6-5	TRBJ1-4	TRBD1	-	CASSSGGASLGEEKLFF	TGTGCCAGCAGTTCAGGGGGCGCAAGCCTAGGGGAAGAAAAACTGTTTTTT
TRBV5-1	TRBJ1-2	-	-	CASSVDVPLGGYTF	TGCGCCAGCAGCGTGGACGTTCCTTTGGGTGGCTACACCTTC
TRBV6-1	TRBJ1-1	-	few	CASTPLRGVNTEAFF	TGTGCCAGCACTCCCCTAAGGGGCGTGAACACTGAAGCTTTCTTT
TRBV5-1	TRBJ2-7	-	-	CASSLRDGEQYF	TGCGCCAGCAGCTTGAGGGACGGCGAGCAGTACTTC
TRBV18	TRBJ1-2	TRBD1	-	CASSSSGQAIYGYTF	TGTGCCAGCTCAAGTAGTGGACAGGCGATCTATGGCTACACCTTC
TRBV7-6	TRBJ2-2	TRBD2	few	CASSLVSGMNTGELFF	TGTGCCAGCAGCTTGGTTAGCGGGATGAACACCGGGGAGCTGTTTTTT
TRBV28	TRBJ2-1	-	-	CASSLGGWSSYNEQFF	TGTGCCAGCAGTTTAGGGGGGTGGTCCTCCTACAATGAGCAGTTCTTC
TRBV20-1	TRBJ1-2	TRBD1	-	CSALDRVEGGYTF	TGCAGTGCCCTGGACAGGGTAGAAGGGGGGTACACCTTC
TRBV6-2/TRBV6-3	TRBJ2-5	-	-	CASVPWGQETQYF	TGTGCCAGCGTACCCTGGGGGCAAGAGACCCAGTACTTC
TRBV29-1	TRBJ1-2	-	-	CSVAGDHGYTF	TGCAGCGTTGCGGGGGATCATGGCTACACCTTC
TRBV4-3	TRBJ2-7	TRBD1	few	CASSPRRGQGGYEQYF	TGCGCCAGCAGCCCACGCCGGGGACAGGGGGGATACGAGCAGTACTTC
TRBV5-5	TRBJ2-1	-	many	CASSLFRVTSYNEQFF	TGTGCCAGCAGCTTATTCAGGGTCACGTCCTACAATGAGCAGTTCTTC
TRBV20-1	TRBJ1-1	TRBD1	few	CSGPTGVGSEAFF	TGCAGTGGGCCGACAGGGGTGGGCTCTGAAGCTTTCTTT
TRBV12-3/TRBV12-4	TRBJ2-1	TRBD2	-	CASSAGLAYNEQFF	TGTGCCAGCAGTGCGGGACTAGCCTACAATGAGCAGTTCTTC
TRBV2	TRBJ2-1	-	-	CASSERWSTEQFF	TGTGCCAGCAGTGAGCGATGGTCAACGGAGCAGTTCTTC
TRBV4-2	TRBJ2-3	TRBD1	few	CASSQLDRGTDTQYF	TGTGCCAGCAGCCAACTGGACAGGGGCACAGATACGCAGTATTTT
TRBV4-3	TRBJ2-2	TRBD2	few	CASSQDGASGYTGELFF	TGCGCCAGCAGCCAAGATGGGGCTAGCGGCTACACCGGGGAGCTGTTTTTT
TRBV11-2	TRBJ2-5	-	many	CASSLELYQETQYF	TGTGCCAGCAGCTTAGAACTTTACCAAGAGACCCAGTACTTC
TRBV27	TRBJ1-6	-	few	CASRDVNSPLHF	TGTGCCAGCCGGGATGTAAATTCACCCCTCCACTTT
TRBV20-1	TRBJ1-1	-	few	CSARDPRGSDTEAFF	TGCAGTGCTAGAGACCCCAGGGGAAGTGACACTGAAGCTTTCTTT
TRBV12-3/TRBV12-4	TRBJ2-1	TRBD2	few	CASTLLAGNEQFF	TGTGCCAGCACCCTACTAGCGGGCAATGAGCAGTTCTTC
TRBV29-1	TRBJ2-1	-	many	CSVERNDSYNEQFF	TGCAGCGTTGAAAGGAATGACTCCTACAATGAGCAGTTCTTC
TRBV7-8	TRBJ2-2	-	few	CASSLTPVLNTGELFF	TGTGCCAGCAGCTTGACCCCTGTCTTGAACACCGGGGAGCTGTTTTTT
TRBV6-5	TRBJ1-4	-	many	CASSYRQGGEKLFF	TGTGCCAGCAGTTACCGTCAGGGTGGTGAAAAACTGTTTTTT
TRBV12-3/TRBV12-4	TRBJ2-7	TRBD2	few	CASSPGLARSYEQYF	TGTGCCAGCAGCCCAGGACTAGCTAGGTCCTACGAGCAGTACTTC
TRBV24-1	TRBJ2-3	TRBD1	few	CATSDPGQGKDTQYF	TGTGCCACCAGTGATCCTGGACAGGGGAAAGATACGCAGTATTTT
TRBV20-1	TRBJ1-4	-	-	CSATSAATYNEKLFF	TGCAGTGCCACCTCAGCGGCGACCTATAATGAAAAACTGTTTTTT
TRBV5-1	TRBJ1-1	-	many	CASSLDAPTEAFF	TGCGCCAGCAGCTTGGACGCTCCCACTGAAGCTTTCTTT
TRBV5-1	TRBJ2-7	-	many	CASSLSSRNYEQYF	TGCGCCAGCAGCTTGAGTTCCAGGAACTACGAGCAGTACTTC